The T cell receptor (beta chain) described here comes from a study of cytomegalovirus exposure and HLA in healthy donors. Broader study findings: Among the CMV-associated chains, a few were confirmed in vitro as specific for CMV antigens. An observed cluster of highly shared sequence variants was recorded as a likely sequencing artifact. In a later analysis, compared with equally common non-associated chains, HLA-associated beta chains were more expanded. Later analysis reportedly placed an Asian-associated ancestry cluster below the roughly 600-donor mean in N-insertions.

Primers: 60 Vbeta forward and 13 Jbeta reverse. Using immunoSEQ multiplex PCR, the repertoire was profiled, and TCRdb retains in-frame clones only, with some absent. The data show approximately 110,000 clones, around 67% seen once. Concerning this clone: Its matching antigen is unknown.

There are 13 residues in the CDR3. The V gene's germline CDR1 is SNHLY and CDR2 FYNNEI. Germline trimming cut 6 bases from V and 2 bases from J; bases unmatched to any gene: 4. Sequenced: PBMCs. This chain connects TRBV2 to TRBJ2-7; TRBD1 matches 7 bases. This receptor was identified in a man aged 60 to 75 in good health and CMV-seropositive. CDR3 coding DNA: TGTGCCAGCAGGGCCGGGACAGCCTACGAGCAGTACTTC. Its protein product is CASRAGTAYEQYF.